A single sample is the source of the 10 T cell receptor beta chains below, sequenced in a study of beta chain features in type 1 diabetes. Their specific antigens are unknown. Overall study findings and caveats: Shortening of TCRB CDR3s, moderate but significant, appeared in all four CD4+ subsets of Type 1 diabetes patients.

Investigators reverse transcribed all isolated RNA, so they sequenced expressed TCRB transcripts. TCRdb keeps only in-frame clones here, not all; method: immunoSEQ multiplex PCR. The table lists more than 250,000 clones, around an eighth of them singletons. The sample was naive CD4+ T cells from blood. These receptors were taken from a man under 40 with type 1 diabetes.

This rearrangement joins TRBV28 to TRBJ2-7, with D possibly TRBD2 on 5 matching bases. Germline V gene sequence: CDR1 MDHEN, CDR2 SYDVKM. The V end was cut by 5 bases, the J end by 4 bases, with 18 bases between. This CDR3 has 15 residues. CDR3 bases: TGTGCCAGCAGTAGCGAGGGCCGGGCCCGATACGAGCAGTACTTC. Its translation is CASSSEGRARYEQYF.

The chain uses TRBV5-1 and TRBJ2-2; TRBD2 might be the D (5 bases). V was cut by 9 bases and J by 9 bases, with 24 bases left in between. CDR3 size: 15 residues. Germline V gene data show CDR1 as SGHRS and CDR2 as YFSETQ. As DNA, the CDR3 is TGCGCCACCCAGAGGGAGTCCACCGGAGCCAGGGAGCTGTTTTTT. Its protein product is CATQRESTGARELFF. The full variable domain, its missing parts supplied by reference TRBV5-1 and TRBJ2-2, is KAGVTQTPRYLIKTRGQQVTLSCSPISGHRSVSWYQQTPGQGLQFLFEYFSETQRNKGNFPGRFSGRQFSNSRSEMNVSTLELGDSALYLCATQRESTGARELFFGEGSRLTVL.

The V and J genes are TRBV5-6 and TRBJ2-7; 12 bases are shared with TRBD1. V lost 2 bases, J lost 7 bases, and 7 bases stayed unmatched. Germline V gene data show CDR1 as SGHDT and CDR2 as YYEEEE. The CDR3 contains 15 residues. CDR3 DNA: TGTGCCAGCAGCTTTTTGGGACAGGGGGCAAGAGAGCAGTACTTC. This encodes CASSFLGQGAREQYF.

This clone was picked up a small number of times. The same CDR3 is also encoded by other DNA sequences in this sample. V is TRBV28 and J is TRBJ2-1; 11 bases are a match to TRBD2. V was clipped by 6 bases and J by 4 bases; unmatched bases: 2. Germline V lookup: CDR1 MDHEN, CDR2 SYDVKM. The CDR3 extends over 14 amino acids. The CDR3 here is CASRPSGRYNEQFF. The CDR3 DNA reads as TGTGCCAGCAGGCCTAGCGGGAGGTACAATGAGCAGTTCTTC.

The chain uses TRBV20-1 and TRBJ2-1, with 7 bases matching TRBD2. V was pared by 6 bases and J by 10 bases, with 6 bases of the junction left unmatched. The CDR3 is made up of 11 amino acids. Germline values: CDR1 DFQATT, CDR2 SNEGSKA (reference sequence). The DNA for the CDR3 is TGCAGTGCGCCTCCGGGACTAGAGCAGTTCTTC. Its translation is CSAPPGLEQFF.

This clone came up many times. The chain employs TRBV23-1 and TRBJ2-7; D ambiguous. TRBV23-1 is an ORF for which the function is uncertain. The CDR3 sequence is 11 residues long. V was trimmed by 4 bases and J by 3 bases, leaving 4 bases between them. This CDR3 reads CASSRSYEQYF. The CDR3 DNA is TGCGCCAGCAGTCGCAGCTACGAGCAGTACTTC.

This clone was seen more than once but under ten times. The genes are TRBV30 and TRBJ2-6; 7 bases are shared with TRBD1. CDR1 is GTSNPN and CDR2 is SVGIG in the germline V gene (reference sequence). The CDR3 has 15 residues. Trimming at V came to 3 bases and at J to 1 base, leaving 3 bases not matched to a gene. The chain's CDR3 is CAWSRGQSGANVLTF. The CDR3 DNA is TGTGCCTGGAGCCGGGGACAGTCTGGGGCCAACGTCCTGACTTTC.

The CDR3: CASSPQGWTNYGYTF. The DNA of the CDR3 is TGCGCCAGCAGCCCTCAGGGGTGGACTAACTATGGCTACACCTTC. The chain carries TRBV4-1 and TRBJ1-2, with a possible D match to TRBD1 (6 bases). Per germline, CDR1 MGHRA and CDR2 YSYEKL. This CDR3 comprises 15 residues. V lost 4 bases to trimming and J lost 0 bases, with 12 bases between them.

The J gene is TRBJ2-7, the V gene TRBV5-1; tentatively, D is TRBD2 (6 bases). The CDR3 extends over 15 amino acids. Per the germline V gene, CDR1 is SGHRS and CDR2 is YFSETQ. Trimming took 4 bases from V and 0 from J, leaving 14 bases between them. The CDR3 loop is CASSLGLTSSYEQYF. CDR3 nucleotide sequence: TGCGCCAGCAGCCTGGGACTTACAAGCTCCTACGAGCAGTACTTC.

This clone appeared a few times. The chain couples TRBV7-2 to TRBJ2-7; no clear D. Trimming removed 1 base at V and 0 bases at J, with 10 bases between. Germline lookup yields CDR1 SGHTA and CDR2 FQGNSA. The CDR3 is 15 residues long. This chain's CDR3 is CASSLVGGSSYEQYF. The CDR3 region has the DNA TGTGCCAGCAGCTTAGTCGGCGGAAGCTCCTACGAGCAGTACTTC.